The rows below give T cell receptor beta chains drawn from one sample of a study of blood T cells in healthy people across ages. TCRdb re-analysed the 5' RACE reads in MiXCR, keeping a single row per CDR3 protein. The table has fewer than 2,000,000 distinct CDR3 sequences, roughly two fifths seen once. The sample consisted of blood. Receptors were obtained from a human donor in good health. The conserved cysteine and the conserved F or W are not part of the CDR3 here. Each record gives: V gene, J gene, CDR3 protein.

>TRBV7-8|TRBJ1-2
ASSLDYGTEEANYGYT
>TRBV7-2|TRBJ2-2
ASSPKRGTGELF
>TRBV10-3|TRBJ2-1
AISDTGGPYNEQF
>TRBV10-3|TRBJ1-6
AISDHGSSPLH
>TRBV20-1|TRBJ2-5
SARTGSSQETQY
>TRBV20-1|TRBJ1-4
SARTLEANEKLF
>TRBV20-1|TRBJ1-2
SAREGFNYGYT
>TRBV29-1|TRBJ2-7
SVAVGQGLSGEQY
>TRBV2|TRBJ1-2
ASPNGGHDGYT
>TRBV7-2|-
GSSPPGFAPYEQY
>TRBV3-1|TRBJ1-1
ASSQDIARTEAF
>TRBV20-1|TRBJ1-6
SARSSRDRGGAYNSPLH
>TRBV4-1|TRBJ1-4
ASSRGQGVNEKLF
>TRBV6-5|TRBJ2-7
ASGSLAFLSSYEQY
>TRBV7-9|TRBJ2-7
ASSPRYIYEQY
>TRBV11-3|TRBJ2-7
ASSFPEDSNLPGNEQY
>TRBV29-1|TRBJ2-1
SVVLPFLPGTSGGSDEQF
>TRBV5-1|TRBJ2-4
ASSLRAGVAKNIQY
>TRBV7-9|TRBJ2-3
ASSFMADTQY
>TRBV7-2|TRBJ2-2
ASSWKIGQGAYELF
>TRBV7-3|TRBJ2-1
ASSPGDGFYNEQF
>TRBV4-3|TRBJ1-1
ASSHTDPNTEAF
>TRBV6-2/TRBV6-3|TRBJ1-1
ASSYRGARGPF
>TRBV15|TRBJ2-1
ATSSGTGSYNEQF
>TRBV15|TRBJ2-4
ATPSTGTDRSESKNIQY
>TRBV19|TRBJ2-1
ASSKLAGLDNEQF
>TRBV7-9|TRBJ1-1
ACSFSSEAF
>TRBV20-1|TRBJ1-1
SASAHMNTEAF
>TRBV7-8|TRBJ2-5
ASSLRLGAQETQY
>TRBV6-1|TRBJ1-2
ASSDPGLPLSNYGYT
>TRBV4-1|TRBJ2-3
ANSQDRGGVDTQY
>TRBV6-6|TRBJ1-5
ASSSTGGHQPQH
>TRBV7-2|TRBJ2-3
ASSFLATRPSTDTQY
>TRBV9|TRBJ2-3
ASSVGLAGGDSDTQY
>TRBV7-6|TRBJ2-7
ASSYAPGGSYEQY
>TRBV29-1|-
SVEDQADEQY
>TRBV15|TRBJ2-6
TTSTGTALSGANVLT
>TRBV29-1|TRBJ1-2
SGRTGEGSGYT
>TRBV5-6|TRBJ2-3
ASSTNRESDTQY
>TRBV7-9|TRBJ2-5
ASSRPEEREQY
>TRBV27|TRBJ2-5
ASSVSSGELQETQY